The 25 T cell receptor beta chains given below trace back to one sample, sequenced in a study of blood T cell repertoires in COVID-19. The method was immunoSEQ multiplex PCR; TCRdb's version includes in-frame clones alone and lacks a portion of them. This table holds 250,000 or so clones, about 88% found once. Sequenced: peripheral blood. The source is a middle-aged woman who had recovered from COVID-19.

This chain uses TRBV27 with TRBJ2-1; 11 positions match TRBD2. This CDR3 region has 15 residues. Germline V gene data show CDR1 as MNHEY and CDR2 as SMNVEV (reference sequence). With V trimmed by 6 bases and J by 1 base, 2 bases remained unmatched. CDR3 in DNA: TGTGCCAGCAGCTCTAGCGGGGGGTCCTACAATGAGCAGTTCTTC. This encodes CASSSSGGSYNEQFF.

The rearrangement links TRBV11-2 to TRBJ1-4; possibly TRBD1 for D (6 bases). This CDR3 region has 15 residues. From germline, CDR1 is SGHAT and CDR2 FQNNGV. Deletions cut 1 base from V and 6 bases from J, with 12 bases between. As DNA, the CDR3 is TGTGCCAGCAGCTTAGCCAGGGGAGCGTATGAAAAACTGTTTTTT. Its translation is CASSLARGAYEKLFF.

A single count supports this clone. The chain has TRBV2 and TRBJ2-1; D is unresolved. Germline-derived CDR1 and CDR2 are SNHLY and FYNNEI. Trimming left V 4 bases short and J 9 bases short, with 7 bases between. This CDR3 has 11 residues. DNA for the CDR3: TGTGCCAGCAGTGCCATTAGTGAGCAGTTCTTC. Protein sequence: CASSAISEQFF.

CDR3 loop: CASSLGRGEWNMETQYF. The DNA of the CDR3 is TGTGCCAGCAGCTTAGGCAGGGGGGAGTGGAATATGGAGACCCAGTACTTC. The V gene is TRBV5-8, the J gene TRBJ2-5; a possible D gene is TRBD1 (7 bases). V was trimmed by 2 bases and J by 5 bases, leaving 22 bases between them. Looked up from germline, CDR1 is SGHTS and CDR2 is YDEGEE. The CDR3 is 17 amino acids.

V and J are TRBV30 and TRBJ1-1; TRBD1 agrees at 9 bases. V lost 5 bases to trimming and J lost 11 bases; unmatched junction nucleotides: 6. The CDR3 runs to 11 residues. Looked up from germline, CDR1 is GTSNPN and CDR2 is SVGIG (reference sequence). The CDR3 region is CAWGTGTGAFF. CDR3 DNA: TGTGCCTGGGGGACAGGGACTGGGGCTTTCTTT.

CDR3 sequence reads: CASSLHGGYGYTF. CDR3 DNA: TGTGCCAGCAGTTTACACGGGGGCTATGGCTACACCTTC. V gene TRBV27 combines with J gene TRBJ1-2, with D maybe TRBD1 (5 bases). The ends were cut back, 2 bases at V and 4 bases at J, with 8 bases in the middle. Germline values: CDR1 MNHEY, CDR2 SMNVEV (reference sequence). CDR3 size: 13 residues.

The rearrangement joins TRBV5-1 to TRBJ1-1, with 9 nucleotides matching TRBD1. Germline loops: CDR1 SGHRS, CDR2 YFSETQ. J was trimmed by 5 bases and V by 4 bases; bases with no gene match: 6. The CDR3 sequence is 14 residues long. This chain's CDR3 is CASSIRTGETEAFF. The CDR3 nucleotides are TGCGCCAGCAGCATACGGACAGGGGAAACTGAAGCTTTCTTT.

V gene TRBV19 combines with J gene TRBJ1-4; D ambiguous. Trimming removed 10 bases at V and 6 bases at J, with 15 bases between. Germline V gene sequence: CDR1 LNHDA, CDR2 SQIVND (reference sequence). The CDR3 runs to 13 residues. As DNA, the CDR3 is TGTGCCACTCAGGACTTTATGGATGAAAAACTGTTTTTT. Its protein is CATQDFMDEKLFF.

The chain employs TRBV18 and TRBJ1-1; D is uncertain. The V and J ends lost 2 bases and 4 bases respectively, with 11 bases between them. Germline CDR1 is KGHSH and CDR2 is LQKENI. CDR3 length: 14 amino acids. Here the CDR3 reads CASSPMPEGTEAFF. CDR3 in DNA: TGTGCCAGCTCACCAATGCCGGAGGGCACTGAAGCTTTCTTT.

This sequence joins TRBV5-1 and TRBJ2-1; D uncertain. Trimming cost V 1 base and J 5 bases, with 7 bases left between them. Germline values: CDR1 SGHRS, CDR2 YFSETQ. This CDR3 has 13 amino acids. The CDR3, as DNA: TGCGCCAGCAGCTTGATCTATCACAATGAGCAGTTCTTC. Its translation: CASSLIYHNEQFF.

The CDR3 reads CASSFFTGYNEQFF. CDR3 in DNA: TGTGCCAGCAGCTTTTTTACAGGGTACAATGAGCAGTTCTTC. The chain employs TRBV5-5 and TRBJ2-1, with D possibly matching TRBD1 (6 bases). The CDR3 extends over 14 amino acids. Germline CDR1 and CDR2: SGHKS and YYEKEE (reference sequence). Trimming removed 2 bases from V and 4 bases from J, with 10 bases in between.

The V call is TRBV10-3, the J call TRBJ1-1; 8 bases fit TRBD1. Germline assignment: CDR1 ENHRY and CDR2 SYGVKD. V was clipped by 9 bases and J by 1 base; unmatched bases: 4. This CDR3 has 13 amino acids. CDR3 in DNA: TGTGCCATGGGGACAGGTGAGAACACTGAAGCTTTCTTT. Translation: CAMGTGENTEAFF.

The chain recombines TRBV9 with TRBJ2-7, with D maybe TRBD1 (6 bases). CDR3 length: 15 residues. The V gene's germline CDR1 is SGDLS and CDR2 YYNGEE. CDR3 amino acids: CASSCGQLTTYKQYV. The CDR3 region has the DNA TGTGCCAGCAGCTGCGGACAGTTAACAACCTACAAGCAGTACGTC.

The chain employs TRBV7-9 and TRBJ1-3; 7 nucleotides match TRBD1. The CDR3 runs to 16 residues. After removal of 6 bases from V and 0 bases from J, the junction contained 8 bases not matched to a gene. Germline V gene lookup returns CDR1 SEHNR and CDR2 FQNEAQ (reference sequence). The CDR3 region is CASSQRDSSSGNTIYF. In nucleotides, the CDR3 is TGTGCCAGCAGTCAACGGGACAGCAGCTCTGGAAACACCATATATTTT.

The chain uses TRBV11-3 and TRBJ2-5, with 8 bases fitting TRBD2. The CDR3 spans 18 residues. The V and J ends lost 5 bases and 4 bases, in that order; junction bases with no gene match: 18. Germline-derived CDR1 and CDR2 are SGHNT and YENEEA. For the CDR3, the DNA is TGTGCCAGCAGCCGGACACTAGCGGAGTTTCCCACCCTAGAGACCCAGTACTTC. Protein product: CASSRTLAEFPTLETQYF.

The rearrangement links TRBV24-1 to TRBJ2-1, with 8 bases lining up with TRBD2. The CDR3 runs 16 residues. Germline CDR1 reads KGHDR; CDR2 reads SFDVKD. V shed 1 base and J 11 bases; nucleotides not matched to a gene: 12. The CDR3 nucleotides read TGTGCCACCAGTGATTTAGGAAGCGGGAGTACTTTTAAGCAGTTCTTC. Translation: CATSDLGSGSTFKQFF.

The chain carries TRBV19 and TRBJ2-3, with D maybe TRBD2 (6 bases). Trimming stripped 3 bases from V and 6 bases from J, with 7 bases between. The germline CDR1 and CDR2 sequences are LNHDA and SQIVND (reference sequence). The CDR3 totals 12 residues. CDR3 in DNA: TGTGCCAGTAGTATCCGGGGGGATACGCAGTATTTT. Amino acids: CASSIRGDTQYF.

The chain uses TRBV24-1 and TRBJ2-1, with TRBD2 matching over 11 bases. The V gene's germline CDR1 is KGHDR and CDR2 SFDVKD. Trimming took 4 bases from V and 8 from J; bases not matched to a gene: 12. This CDR3 comprises 17 residues. The chain's CDR3 is CATSDHLTSGSTDEQFF. For the CDR3, the DNA is TGTGCCACCAGTGACCATCTAACTAGCGGGAGTACAGATGAGCAGTTCTTC.

This chain joins TRBV27 and TRBJ2-2, with TRBD1 matching over 9 bases. The CDR3 loop spans 16 amino acids. Losses at the gene ends were 3 bases for V and 2 bases for J; bases not matched to a gene: 4. Germline CDR1 MNHEY, CDR2 SMNVEV (reference sequence). CDR3 coding DNA: TGTGCCAGCAGTTTCTCGGGACAGGGTAACACCGGGGAGCTGTTTTTT. As protein: CASSFSGQGNTGELFF.

In its sample, this clone was seen once. The rearrangement joins TRBV2 to TRBJ1-5; D is perhaps TRBD1 (5 bases). Trimming took 0 bases from V and 9 from J, leaving 18 bases between them. CDR3 length: 16 amino acids. The V gene's germline CDR1 is SNHLY and CDR2 FYNNEI. Here the CDR3 reads CASSEARGSSLGPQHF. The DNA of the CDR3 is TGTGCCAGCAGTGAAGCGCGGGGCAGCTCATTAGGGCCCCAGCATTTT.

V gene TRBV18 combines with J gene TRBJ2-7; D may be TRBD2 (6 bases). The CDR3 length is 15 residues. Germline CDR1 reads KGHSH; CDR2 reads LQKENI. V was trimmed by 2 bases and J by 0 bases, leaving 11 bases between them. CDR3: CASSPTGGSSYEQYV. DNA for the CDR3: TGTGCCAGCTCACCAACTGGGGGGAGCTCCTACGAGCAGTACGTC.

V usage is TRBV2 and J usage is TRBJ2-2; D is unclear. Trimming shortened V by 3 bases and J by 5 bases, and 13 bases separated the two germline ends. The CDR3 is 15 residues long. Germline-derived CDR1 and CDR2 are SNHLY and FYNNEI. CDR3 amino acids: CASSDSPLDTGELFF. CDR3 DNA: TGTGCCAGCAGTGACTCTCCTTTAGATACCGGGGAGCTGTTTTTT.

V and J are TRBV19 and TRBJ2-3, with 8 nucleotides matching TRBD1. V was pared by 7 bases and J by 0 bases, with 3 bases of the junction left unmatched. This CDR3 contains 14 residues. CDR1 is LNHDA and CDR2 is SQIVND in the germline V gene (reference sequence). CDR3 bases: TGTGCCAGTAAACGACAGGGGAGCACAGATACGCAGTATTTT. Protein: CASKRQGSTDTQYF.

The chain carries TRBV7-9 and TRBJ1-1; D is perhaps TRBD1 (6 bases). This CDR3 is 11 amino acids long. V was cut by 7 bases and J by 8 bases, with 11 bases left in between. CDR1 is SEHNR and CDR2 is FQNEAQ in the germline V gene (reference sequence). CDR3 loop: CASTKGGEAFF. DNA of the CDR3: TGTGCCAGCACCAAGGGGGGAGAAGCTTTCTTT.

V and J are TRBV4-3 and TRBJ1-1, with no clear D. V was pared by 6 bases and J by 1 base, with 12 bases between. Germline CDR1 reads LGHNA; CDR2 reads YSLEER. There are 14 residues in the CDR3. The CDR3 region is CASSYLGGNTEAFF. The CDR3 DNA is TGCGCCAGCAGTTACCTAGGTGGGAACACTGAAGCTTTCTTT.